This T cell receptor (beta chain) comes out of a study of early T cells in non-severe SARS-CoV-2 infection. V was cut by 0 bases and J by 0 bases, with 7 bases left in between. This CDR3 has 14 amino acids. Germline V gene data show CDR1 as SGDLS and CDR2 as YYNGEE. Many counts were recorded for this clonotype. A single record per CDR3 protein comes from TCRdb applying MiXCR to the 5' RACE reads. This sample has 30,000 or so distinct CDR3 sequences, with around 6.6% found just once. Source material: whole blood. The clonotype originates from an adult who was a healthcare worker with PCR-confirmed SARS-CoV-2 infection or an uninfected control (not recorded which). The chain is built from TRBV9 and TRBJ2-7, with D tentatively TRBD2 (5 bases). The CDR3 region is CASSVGGSSYEQYF. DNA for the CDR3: TGTGCCAGCAGCGTAGGAGGGAGCTCCTACGAGCAGTACTTC.